This T cell receptor (beta chain) was documented in a study of T cells expressing NK-cell markers. The authors made TCR beta cDNA libraries by 5'RACE template switching. This switching added a universal primer site and UMIs. After re-calling the 5' RACE reads, TCRdb lists one entry per CDR3 protein, DNA absent. In total, the table holds 250,000 to 300,000 distinct CDR3 sequences. The CDR3 length is 16 residues. From germline, CDR1 is SGHRS and CDR2 YFSETQ. This sequence joins TRBV5-1 and TRBJ2-1; TCRdb lists TRBD1, though no DNA is available to test this call. The receptor was derived from a woman between 18 and 75 years old in good health. Material for sequencing was blood T cells: a sorted CD56 or NKG2C T cell subset, CD4+ or CD8+ T cells, or bulk PBMC T cells (not recorded which). CDR3 amino acids: CASSLAGQVSYNEQFF.